This passage covers 12 T cell receptor beta chains from one sample sequenced in a study of CD8 T cells in Susac syndrome. Reverse transcription of 0.5 to 1 ug RNA used random hexamers. TCRdb independently ran MiXCR on the immunoSEQ multiplex PCR reads; one entry per CDR3 protein. The sample contains approximately 150,000 distinct CDR3 sequences, 94% of which appear only once. Material for sequencing was CD4+ T cells from PBMCs. Receptors originate from a human donor in good health.

This chain uses TRBV19 with TRBJ1-3; D unresolved. Germline lookup yields CDR1 LNHDA and CDR2 SQIVND (reference sequence). The CDR3 is 13 residues long. Trimming pared 3 bases from V and 4 bases from J, leaving 7 bases between. The CDR3 DNA sequence: TGTGCCAGTAGTATTCTCGGAGGAAACACCATATATTTT. Translated: CASSILGGNTIYF.

The chain recombines TRBV7-9 with TRBJ1-1; TRBD1 is a possible D gene (5 bases). The germline V gene encodes CDR1 SEHNR and CDR2 FQNEAQ (reference sequence). Trimming shortened V by 10 bases and J by 5 bases, and 17 bases separated the two germline ends. CDR3 length: 13 amino acids. The CDR3 sequence: CATQGNRGTEAFF. The CDR3, as DNA: TGTGCCACCCAGGGAAACAGAGGGACTGAAGCTTTCTTT.

V and J are TRBV10-3 and TRBJ2-1, with 7 positions matching TRBD2. This CDR3 region has 12 residues. Germline CDR1 and CDR2: ENHRY and SYGVKD. The ends lost 4 bases at V and 12 bases at J; junction bases unmatched: 6. The CDR3 is CAISGQPGGQFF. In DNA, the CDR3 is TGTGCCATCAGTGGACAGCCGGGAGGGCAGTTCTTC.

The rearrangement links TRBV6-1 to TRBJ2-2, with 7 bases fitting TRBD2. This CDR3 has 17 residues. From germline, CDR1 is MNHNS and CDR2 SASEGT. The trim removed 6 bases at V and 1 base at J, leaving 11 bases unmatched. This CDR3 is CASSRGVTGMNTGELFF. The CDR3 DNA sequence: TGTGCCAGCAGCCGGGGGGTTACGGGGATGAACACCGGGGAGCTGTTTTTT.

The rearrangement joins TRBV3-1 to TRBJ2-7, with a tentative D call TRBD2 (5 bases). Germline CDR1 and CDR2: LGHDT and YNNKEL (reference sequence). Trimming left V 4 bases short and J 1 base short, with 14 bases between. This CDR3 has 15 residues. CDR3 DNA sequence: TGTGCCAGCAGCCCGACTATCCACTTATCCTACGAGCAGTACTTC. Translation gives CASSPTIHLSYEQYF.

This clonotype was seen once. V usage is TRBV12-3 or TRBV12-4 and J usage is TRBJ1-5, with D possibly matching TRBD1 (5 bases). V dropped 2 bases and J dropped 0 bases, with 8 bases sitting between them. This CDR3 comprises 15 residues. The CDR3 is CASSLSQGSNQPQHF. For the CDR3, the DNA is TGTGCCAGCAGTTTAAGTCAGGGTAGCAATCAGCCCCAGCATTTT.

The gene calls are TRBV19 and TRBJ2-5; D is possibly TRBD1 or TRBD2 (5 bases each). The CDR3 runs to 15 residues. Germline V lookup: CDR1 LNHDA, CDR2 SQIVND (reference sequence). V was pared by 6 bases and J by 1 base, with 15 bases between. In DNA form, the CDR3 reads TGTGCCAGTAGGGCCCTTTCGGGGCCCCAAGAGACCCAGTACTTC. As protein: CASRALSGPQETQYF. The full variable domain, its missing parts supplied by reference TRBV19 and TRBJ2-5, is DGGITQSPKYLFRKEGQNVTLSCEQNLNHDAMYWYRQDPGQGLRLIYYSQIVNDFQKGDIAEGYSVSREKKESFPLTVTSAQKNPTAFYLCASRALSGPQETQYFGPGTRLLVL.

The rearrangement links TRBV7-9 to TRBJ1-1, with a possible D match to TRBD1 (6 bases). CDR3 size: 14 residues. The V gene's germline CDR1 is SEHNR and CDR2 FQNEAQ (reference sequence). Trimming removed 5 bases from V and 2 bases from J, with 12 bases in between. CDR3 DNA: TGTGCCAGCAGCCCTAAGGACAGCAACACTGAAGCTTTCTTT. It codes for CASSPKDSNTEAFF.

V and J are TRBV18 and TRBJ2-6; the D gene is possibly TRBD2 (5 bases). This CDR3 is 15 amino acids long. V was trimmed by 2 bases and J by 2 bases, leaving 7 bases between them. Germline V gene sequence: CDR1 KGHSH, CDR2 LQKENI. The CDR3 nucleotides read TGTGCCAGCTCACCAGCGGGCACTGGGGCCAACGTCCTGACTTTC. It codes for CASSPAGTGANVLTF. Drawing the rest from reference TRBV18 and TRBJ2-6, the complete variable domain is NAGVMQNPRHLVRRRGQEARLRCSPMKGHSHVYWYRQLPEEGLKFMVYLQKENIIDESGMPKERFSAEFPKEGPSILRIQQVVRGDSAAYFCASSPAGTGANVLTFGAGSRLTVL.

The chain has TRBV5-6 and TRBJ2-3, with D perhaps matching TRBD2 (6 bases). Trimming cost V 2 bases and J 2 bases, with 9 bases left between them. Germline CDR1 reads SGHDT; CDR2 reads YYEEEE. This CDR3 contains 14 residues. The DNA for the CDR3 is TGTGCCAGCAGCTTCGGGACTCCCACAGATACGCAGTATTTT. Its translation is CASSFGTPTDTQYF.

This rearrangement joins TRBV3-1 to TRBJ1-4; D unclear. CDR1 is LGHDT and CDR2 is YNNKEL in the germline V gene (reference sequence). The CDR3 runs 15 residues. V lost 4 bases, J lost 4 bases, and 13 bases lay in between. The CDR3 is CASSLYPGNNEKLFF. CDR3 nucleotides: TGTGCCAGCAGCCTTTACCCGGGGAATAATGAAAAACTGTTTTTT.

The V gene is TRBV15, the J gene TRBJ2-7; possibly TRBD2 for D (5 bases). Germline V gives CDR1 LNHNV, CDR2 YYDKDF (reference sequence). The CDR3 runs 15 residues. Trimming stripped 1 base from V and 4 bases from J, with 14 bases between. In DNA, the CDR3 is TGTGCCACCAGCAGAGCTGTACGTACGGGGTACGAGCAGTACTTC. Translated, it gives CATSRAVRTGYEQYF.